Presented here are 21 T cell receptor beta chains from one specimen sequenced in a study of cytomegalovirus exposure and HLA in healthy donors. Amplification used 60 Vbeta primers and 13 Jbeta primers. Profiled with immunoSEQ multiplex PCR; TCRdb holds only in-frame clones, not every one. The sample carries some 130,000 clones, approximately 70% recorded once. Sequencing used PBMCs. These receptors originate from a woman aged 55-70 years in good health and CMV-seropositive.

The CDR3 DNA reads as TGCGCCAGCAGCCCTGGGGGGCGGGAGGGCCAAGAGACCCAGTACTTC. This codes for CASSPGGREGQETQYF. V gene TRBV4-1 combines with J gene TRBJ2-5; 9 bases line up with TRBD2. With 4 bases clipped from V and 1 base from J, the junction kept 7 bases outside the gene matches. Germline V gives CDR1 MGHRA, CDR2 YSYEKL. This CDR3 comprises 16 residues.

In the case of this clone: Other DNA variants within this sample encode the same CDR3. V gene TRBV6-1 combines with J gene TRBJ1-4; D not resolved. CDR3 length: 13 residues. Deletions cut 6 bases from V and 0 bases from J, with 5 bases between. Germline V gene lookup returns CDR1 MNHNS and CDR2 SASEGT. The CDR3: CASRQTTNEKLFF. CDR3 DNA sequence: TGTGCCAGCAGACAGACAACTAATGAAAAACTGTTTTTT.

This chain uses TRBV5-8 with TRBJ1-4, with 11 positions matching TRBD1. CDR1 is SGHTS, CDR2 YDEGEE, per germline. The trim removed 4 bases at V and 7 bases at J, leaving 6 bases unmatched. The CDR3 consists of 15 residues. CDR3 loop: CASSRPGQGGEKLFF. For the CDR3, the DNA is TGTGCCAGCAGCCGTCCGGGACAGGGGGGTGAAAAACTGTTTTTT. Full variable domain (remainder filled in from reference TRBV5-8 and TRBJ1-4): EAGVTQSPTHLIKTRGQQATLRCSPISGHTSVYWYQQALGLGLQFLLWYDEGEERNRGNFPPRFSGRQFPNYSSELNVNALELEDSALYLCASSRPGQGGEKLFFGSGTQLSVL.

V and J are TRBV9 and TRBJ2-3; 8 nucleotides match TRBD2. The CDR3 contains 15 residues. Looked up from germline, CDR1 is SGDLS and CDR2 is YYNGEE. The V and J ends lost 0 bases and 1 base, in that order; junction bases with no gene match: 1. The CDR3, as DNA: TGTGCCAGCAGCGTAGCGACTAGCGGCACAGATACGCAGTATTTT. This codes for CASSVATSGTDTQYF.

The chain is built from TRBV29-1 and TRBJ1-1; perhaps TRBD1 as D (5 bases). Germline V gives CDR1 SQVTM, CDR2 ANQGSEA. The CDR3 loop spans 13 amino acids. Trimming cost V 7 bases and J 3 bases, with 15 bases left between them. CDR3 in amino acids: CSGLSGGDTEAFF. For the CDR3, the DNA is TGCAGCGGTCTCTCGGGAGGGGACACTGAAGCTTTCTTT.

The V and J genes are TRBV10-2 and TRBJ1-1; D might be TRBD1 (5 bases). Germline V gives CDR1 WSHSY, CDR2 SAAADI. The CDR3 length is 15 residues. Between the trimmed V and J ends, which lost 7 bases and 2 bases, there was a span of 17 bases. The CDR3 sequence: CASIHGHQLNTEAFF. DNA for the CDR3: TGCGCCAGCATCCATGGACATCAGCTAAACACTGAAGCTTTCTTT.

J is TRBJ1-3 and V is TRBV15, with D unresolved. Between the trimmed V and J ends, which lost 0 bases and 8 bases, there was a span of 8 bases. Germline loops: CDR1 LNHNV, CDR2 YYDKDF (reference sequence). This CDR3 has 13 amino acids. DNA for the CDR3: TGTGCCACCAGCAGAGACCTGAGGGACACCATATATTTT. Its protein is CATSRDLRDTIYF.

The chain links TRBV5-6 to TRBJ1-2; TRBD1 is a possible D gene (6 bases). The CDR3 sequence is 19 residues long. The V end was cut by 0 bases, the J end by 3 bases, with 24 bases between. Germline CDR1 is SGHDT and CDR2 is YYEEEE. The CDR3 spells CASSLEGRGAQKYYYGYTF. The CDR3 DNA follows: TGTGCCAGCAGCTTGGAAGGGAGGGGGGCGCAGAAGTATTACTATGGCTACACCTTC.

This chain uses TRBV5-1 with TRBJ2-3; 7 bases are shared with TRBD1. With 4 bases clipped from V and 13 bases from J, the junction kept 9 bases outside the gene matches. The CDR3 contains 12 residues. Per the germline V gene, CDR1 is SGHRS and CDR2 is YFSETQ. The CDR3: CASSPDREVKYF. The CDR3 region has the DNA TGCGCCAGCAGCCCTGACAGGGAAGTTAAGTATTTT.

This clone was seen a handful of times. The chain links TRBV5-4 to TRBJ1-1; D is ambiguous. The V and J ends lost 1 base and 4 bases respectively, with 8 bases between them. The CDR3 consists of 13 residues. Germline V gene sequence: CDR1 SGHNT, CDR2 YYREEE (reference sequence). The CDR3 region is CASSLPPVTEAFF. The CDR3 DNA sequence: TGTGCCAGCAGCTTGCCCCCTGTCACTGAAGCTTTCTTT.

The table lists this clone with a count of one. The V gene is TRBV19, the J gene TRBJ1-5, with D hard to call. Germline-derived CDR1 and CDR2 are LNHDA and SQIVND (reference sequence). V lost 3 bases and J 11 bases, leaving 20 bases between the germline ends. The CDR3 loop spans 15 amino acids. Here the CDR3 DNA reads TGTGCCAGTAGTATCAGGTCGGCAGGCCAGGCAGCCCAGCATTTT. Translated: CASSIRSAGQAAQHF.

The chain combines TRBV2 with TRBJ2-5; 7 nucleotides agree with TRBD2. The CDR3 consists of 13 residues. J was trimmed by 5 bases and V by 6 bases; bases with no gene match: 6. Germline V gene lookup returns CDR1 SNHLY and CDR2 FYNNEI. The CDR3 spells CASRVGLTETQYF. The CDR3 nucleotides are TGTGCCAGCAGAGTGGGACTAACGGAGACCCAGTACTTC.

The chain is built from TRBV7-9 and TRBJ2-1; TRBD2 aligns across 11 bases. Germline V CDR1 and CDR2: SEHNR, FQNEAQ (reference sequence). This CDR3 region has 19 residues. J lost 5 bases, V lost 5 bases, and 17 bases had no gene match. The CDR3: CASSRSRGTSGPRDNEQFF. As DNA, the CDR3 is TGTGCCAGCAGCCGAAGTCGAGGGACTAGCGGACCTCGCGACAATGAGCAGTTCTTC. The full variable domain, completed using reference TRBV7-9 and TRBJ2-1, is DTGVSQNPRHKITKRGQNVTFRCDPISEHNRLYWYRQTLGQGPEFLTYFQNEAQLEKSRLLSDRFSAERPKGSFSTLEIQRTEQGDSAMYLCASSRSRGTSGPRDNEQFFGPGTRLTVL.

V and J are TRBV2 and TRBJ2-6; 8 bases map to TRBD2. The CDR3 has 15 residues. The germline V gene encodes CDR1 SNHLY and CDR2 FYNNEI. The ends lost 8 bases at V and 3 bases at J; junction bases unmatched: 6. CDR3: CASDSGNVGANVLTF. The CDR3 DNA is TGTGCCAGCGATAGCGGGAACGTTGGGGCCAACGTCCTGACTTTC.

The chain couples TRBV5-4 to TRBJ2-3; 12 bases are a match to TRBD2. With 4 bases clipped from V and 5 bases from J, the junction kept 8 bases outside the gene matches. The CDR3 consists of 16 residues. Germline values: CDR1 SGHNT, CDR2 YYREEE (reference sequence). The CDR3 loop is CASSIRLAGVIDTQYF. Here the CDR3 DNA reads TGTGCCAGCAGCATCCGACTAGCGGGAGTCATAGATACGCAGTATTTT.

This CDR3 is CASRQGTGANVLTF. DNA for the CDR3: TGCGCCAGCAGACAGGGCACTGGGGCCAACGTCCTGACTTTC. V and J are TRBV10-2 and TRBJ2-6, with TRBD1 as a possible D gene (6 bases). CDR3 length: 14 residues. The V end lost 6 bases, the J end lost 2 bases, and 8 bases lay between the germline ends. CDR1 is WSHSY and CDR2 is SAAADI in the germline V gene.

The chain uses TRBV5-1 and TRBJ2-5, with 10 positions matching TRBD2. The CDR3 runs to 17 residues. The germline gives CDR1 SGHRS, CDR2 YFSETQ. V was clipped by 1 base and J by 5 bases; unmatched bases: 11. The CDR3 here is CASSLWASGRAGETQYF. Here the CDR3 DNA reads TGCGCCAGCAGCTTGTGGGCCAGCGGGAGGGCCGGGGAGACCCAGTACTTC.

The chain has TRBV12-5 and TRBJ2-5; 10 nucleotides match TRBD2. This CDR3 is 14 amino acids long. The germline CDR1 and CDR2 sequences are LGHNT and FRNRAP. The ends lost 4 bases at V and 5 bases at J; junction bases unmatched: 4. As DNA, the CDR3 is TGTGCTAGTGGTTCCCCGGGACTAGCGGAGACCCAGTACTTC. Translated, it gives CASGSPGLAETQYF.

In this sample, this clone turned up a few times. This chain links TRBV5-1 with TRBJ1-1; 7 positions agree with TRBD1. This CDR3 spans 13 amino acids. The germline CDR1 and CDR2 sequences are SGHRS and YFSETQ. V lost 4 bases to trimming and J lost 5 bases; unmatched junction nucleotides: 5. The CDR3 DNA follows: TGCGCCAGCAGCGTACAGGGGAGGACTGAAGCTTTCTTT. Translated: CASSVQGRTEAFF.

The chain has TRBV2 and TRBJ1-5; 7 bases are a match to TRBD1. CDR1 is SNHLY and CDR2 is FYNNEI in the germline V gene. The CDR3 runs to 14 residues. The V segment lost 8 bases and the J segment 4 bases; nucleotides outside the gene matches: 8. The CDR3 region is CASGDSRTNQPQHF. Here the CDR3 DNA reads TGTGCCAGCGGGGACAGCCGGACAAATCAGCCCCAGCATTTT.

The chain links TRBV28 to TRBJ2-5; perhaps TRBD1 as D (5 bases). The CDR3 runs 15 residues. V shed 5 bases and J shed 2 bases, with 15 bases lying between them. Per the germline V gene, CDR1 is MDHEN and CDR2 is SYDVKM. The CDR3 is CASSTWGGPQETQYF. DNA of the CDR3: TGTGCCAGCAGTACTTGGGGCGGCCCGCAAGAGACCCAGTACTTC.